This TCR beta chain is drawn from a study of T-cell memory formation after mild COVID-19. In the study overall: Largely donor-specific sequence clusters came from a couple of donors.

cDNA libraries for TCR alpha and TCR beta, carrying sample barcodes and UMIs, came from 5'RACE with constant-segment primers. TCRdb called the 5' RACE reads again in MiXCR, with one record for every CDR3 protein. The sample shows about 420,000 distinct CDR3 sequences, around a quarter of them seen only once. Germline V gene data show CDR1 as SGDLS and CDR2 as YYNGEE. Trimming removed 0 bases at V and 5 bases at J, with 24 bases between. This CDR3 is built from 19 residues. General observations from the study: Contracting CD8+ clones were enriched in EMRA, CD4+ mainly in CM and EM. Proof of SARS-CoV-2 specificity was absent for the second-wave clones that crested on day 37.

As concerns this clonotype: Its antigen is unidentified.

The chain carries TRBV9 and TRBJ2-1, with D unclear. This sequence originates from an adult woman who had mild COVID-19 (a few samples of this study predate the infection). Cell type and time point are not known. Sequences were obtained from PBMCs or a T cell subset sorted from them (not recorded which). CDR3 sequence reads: CASSVGSRRNWAVHNEQFF. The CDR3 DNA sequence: TGTGCCAGCAGCGTAGGGTCCCGGCGAAATTGGGCGGTCCACAATGAGCAGTTCTTC.